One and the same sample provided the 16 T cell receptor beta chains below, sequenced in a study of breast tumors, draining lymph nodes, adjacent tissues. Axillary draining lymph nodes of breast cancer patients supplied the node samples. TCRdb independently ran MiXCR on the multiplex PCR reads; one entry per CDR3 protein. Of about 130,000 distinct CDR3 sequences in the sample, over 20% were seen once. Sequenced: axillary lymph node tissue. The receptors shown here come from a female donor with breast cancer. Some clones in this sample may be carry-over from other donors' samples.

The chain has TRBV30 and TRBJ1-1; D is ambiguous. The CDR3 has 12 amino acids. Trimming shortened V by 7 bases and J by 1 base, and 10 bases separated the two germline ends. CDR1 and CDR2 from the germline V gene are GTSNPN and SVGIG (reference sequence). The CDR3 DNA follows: TGTGCCTCGTCGAGAGGGAACACTGAAGCTTTCTTT. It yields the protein CASSRGNTEAFF.

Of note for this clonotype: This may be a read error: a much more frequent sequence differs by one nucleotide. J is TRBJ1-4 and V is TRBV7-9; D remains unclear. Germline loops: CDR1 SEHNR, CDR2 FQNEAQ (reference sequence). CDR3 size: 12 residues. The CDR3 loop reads CASSLAEGRPNF. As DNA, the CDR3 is TGTGCCAGCAGCTTAGCGGAGGGCAGGCCCAACTTT.

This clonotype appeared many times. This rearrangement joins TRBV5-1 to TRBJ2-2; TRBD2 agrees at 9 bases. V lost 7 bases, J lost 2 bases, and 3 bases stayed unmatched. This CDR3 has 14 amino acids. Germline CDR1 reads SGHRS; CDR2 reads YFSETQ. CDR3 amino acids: CASAAGGNTGELFF. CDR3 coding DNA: TGCGCCAGCGCAGCGGGAGGTAACACCGGGGAGCTGTTTTTT. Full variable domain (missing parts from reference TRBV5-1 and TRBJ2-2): KAGVTQTPRYLIKTRGQQVTLSCSPISGHRSVSWYQQTPGQGLQFLFEYFSETQRNKGNFPGRFSGRQFSNSRSEMNVSTLELGDSALYLCASAAGGNTGELFFGEGSRLTVL.

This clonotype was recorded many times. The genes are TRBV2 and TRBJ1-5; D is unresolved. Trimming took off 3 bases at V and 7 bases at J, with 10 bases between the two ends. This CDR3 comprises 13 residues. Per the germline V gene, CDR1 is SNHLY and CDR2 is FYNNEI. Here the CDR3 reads CASSEGRRQPQHF. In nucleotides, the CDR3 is TGTGCCAGCAGTGAGGGCAGACGACAGCCCCAGCATTTT.

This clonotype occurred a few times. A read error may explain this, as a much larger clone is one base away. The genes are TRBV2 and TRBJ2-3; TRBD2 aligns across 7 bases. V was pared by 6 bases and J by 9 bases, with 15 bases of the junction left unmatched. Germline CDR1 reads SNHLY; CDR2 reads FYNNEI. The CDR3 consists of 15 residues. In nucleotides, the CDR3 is TGTGCCAGCAGGCTACTAGCGCAAGGAGTAGGGACGCAGTATTTT. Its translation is CASRLLAQGVGTQYF.

CDR3 residues: CASSSGLGWTDTQYF. For the CDR3, the DNA is TGTGCCAGCAGTTCGGGACTTGGTTGGACAGATACGCAGTATTTT. V gene TRBV28 combines with J gene TRBJ2-3; D may be TRBD2 (6 bases). From germline, CDR1 is MDHEN and CDR2 SYDVKM. Trimming pared 4 bases from V and 3 bases from J, leaving 14 bases between. The CDR3 contains 15 residues. Full variable domain (rest looked up from reference TRBV28 and TRBJ2-3): DVKVTQSSRYLVKRTGEKVFLECVQDMDHENMFWYRQDPGLGLRLIYFSYDVKMKEKGDIPEGYSVSREKKERFSLILESASTNQTSMYLCASSSGLGWTDTQYFGPGTRLTVL.

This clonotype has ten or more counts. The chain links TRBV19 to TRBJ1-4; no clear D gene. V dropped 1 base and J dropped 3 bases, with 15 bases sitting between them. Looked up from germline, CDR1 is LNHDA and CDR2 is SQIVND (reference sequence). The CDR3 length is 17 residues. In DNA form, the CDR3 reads TGTGCCAGTAGTATAGGAAACACGGAATCTCCTAATGAAAAACTGTTTTTT. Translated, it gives CASSIGNTESPNEKLFF. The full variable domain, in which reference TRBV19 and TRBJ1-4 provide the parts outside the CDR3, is DGGITQSPKYLFRKEGQNVTLSCEQNLNHDAMYWYRQDPGQGLRLIYYSQIVNDFQKGDIAEGYSVSREKKESFPLTVTSAQKNPTAFYLCASSIGNTESPNEKLFFGSGTQLSVL.

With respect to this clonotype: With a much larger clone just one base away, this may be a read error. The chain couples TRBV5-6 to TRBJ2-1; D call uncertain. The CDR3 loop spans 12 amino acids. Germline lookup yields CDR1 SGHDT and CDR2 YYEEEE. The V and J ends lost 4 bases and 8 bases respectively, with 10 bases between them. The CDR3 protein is CASSQTIDEQFF. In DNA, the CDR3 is TGTGCCAGCAGCCAGACCATCGATGAGCAGTTCTTC.

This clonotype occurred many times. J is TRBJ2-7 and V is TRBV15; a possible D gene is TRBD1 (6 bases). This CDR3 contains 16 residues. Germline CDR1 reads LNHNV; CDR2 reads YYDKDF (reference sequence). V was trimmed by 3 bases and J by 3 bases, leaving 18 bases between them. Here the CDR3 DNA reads TGTGCCACCAGCAGCCCTGCTACGACAGGATTCTACGAGCAGTACTTC. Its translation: CATSSPATTGFYEQYF.

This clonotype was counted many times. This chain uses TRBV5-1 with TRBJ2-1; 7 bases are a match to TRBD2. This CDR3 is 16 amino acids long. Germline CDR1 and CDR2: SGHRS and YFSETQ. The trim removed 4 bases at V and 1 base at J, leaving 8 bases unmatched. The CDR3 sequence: CASSVSGMGSYNEQFF. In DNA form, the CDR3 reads TGCGCCAGCAGCGTGAGCGGGATGGGGTCCTACAATGAGCAGTTCTTC.

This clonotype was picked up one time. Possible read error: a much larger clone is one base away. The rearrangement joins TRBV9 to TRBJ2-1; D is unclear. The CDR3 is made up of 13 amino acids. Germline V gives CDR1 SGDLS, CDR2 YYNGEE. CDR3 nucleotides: TGTGCCGGCAGCCCTTCTCATTACAATGAGCAGTTCTTC. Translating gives CAGSPSHYNEQFF.

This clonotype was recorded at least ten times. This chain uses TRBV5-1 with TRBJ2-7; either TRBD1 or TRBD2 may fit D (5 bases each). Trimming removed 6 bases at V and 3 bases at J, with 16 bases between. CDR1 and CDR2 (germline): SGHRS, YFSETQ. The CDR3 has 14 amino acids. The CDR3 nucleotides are TGCGCCAGCAAACTAGGCCATCAGGGCTACGAGCAGTACTTC. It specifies CASKLGHQGYEQYF.

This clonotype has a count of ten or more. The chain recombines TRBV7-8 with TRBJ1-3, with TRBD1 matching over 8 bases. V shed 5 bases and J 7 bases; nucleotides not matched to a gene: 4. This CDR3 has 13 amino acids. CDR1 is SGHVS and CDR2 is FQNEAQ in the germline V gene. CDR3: CASSPRQGNTIYF. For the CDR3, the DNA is TGTGCCAGCAGCCCGCGACAGGGGAACACCATATATTTT.

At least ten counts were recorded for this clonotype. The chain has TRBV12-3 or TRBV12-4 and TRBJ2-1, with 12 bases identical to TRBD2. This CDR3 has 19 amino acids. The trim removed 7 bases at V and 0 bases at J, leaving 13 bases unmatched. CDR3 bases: TGTGCCAGCACCACGAGGACTAGCGGGACCACACCCTCCTACAATGAGCAGTTCTTC. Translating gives CASTTRTSGTTPSYNEQFF.

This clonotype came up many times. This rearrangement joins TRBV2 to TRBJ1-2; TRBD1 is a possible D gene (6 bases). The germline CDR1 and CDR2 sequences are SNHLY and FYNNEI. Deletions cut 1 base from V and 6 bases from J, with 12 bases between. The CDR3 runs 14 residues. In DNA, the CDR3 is TGTGCCAGCAGTGAAGTGGCAGGGGACGATGGCTACACCTTC. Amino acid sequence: CASSEVAGDDGYTF.

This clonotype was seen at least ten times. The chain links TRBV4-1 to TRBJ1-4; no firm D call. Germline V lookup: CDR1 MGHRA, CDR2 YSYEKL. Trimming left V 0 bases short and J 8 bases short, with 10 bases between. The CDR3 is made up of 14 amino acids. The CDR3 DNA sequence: TGCGCCAGCAGCCAAGATAATGTGGTGGAAAAACTGTTTTTT. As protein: CASSQDNVVEKLFF.